What follows are 2 T cell receptor beta chains derived from one specimen sequenced in a study of T cell responses to AZD1222 COVID-19 vaccine. This table comes from immunoSEQ multiplex PCR, and its TCRdb copy is limited to in-frame clones, with some not included. The table shows roughly 140,000 clones, with approximately 94% occurring only once. Sequenced material: peripheral blood, taken on day 0 of AZD1222 vaccination. Receptors were obtained from an adult in good health.

This clone has only one observation. The chain links TRBV5-4 to TRBJ1-3; 7 bases are shared with TRBD1. CDR3 length: 15 amino acids. Trimming cost V 4 bases and J 3 bases; bases outside gene matches: 7. Germline V gene lookup returns CDR1 SGHNT and CDR2 YYREEE (reference sequence). CDR3 DNA: TGTGCCAGCAGCCCGGGGACAGAATTTGGAAACACCATATATTTT. It encodes CASSPGTEFGNTIYF.

This clone was detected only a few times. The identical CDR3 is also encoded by other nucleotide sequences in the sample. The chain joins TRBV7-9 to TRBJ2-5; unclear D gene. CDR3 length equals 11 residues. The germline V gene has CDR1 SEHNR and CDR2 FQNEAQ (reference sequence). Trimming removed 3 bases at V and 3 bases at J, with 2 bases between. CDR3 bases: TGTGCCAGCAGCTTGAAAGAGACCCAGTACTTC. Protein: CASSLKETQYF.